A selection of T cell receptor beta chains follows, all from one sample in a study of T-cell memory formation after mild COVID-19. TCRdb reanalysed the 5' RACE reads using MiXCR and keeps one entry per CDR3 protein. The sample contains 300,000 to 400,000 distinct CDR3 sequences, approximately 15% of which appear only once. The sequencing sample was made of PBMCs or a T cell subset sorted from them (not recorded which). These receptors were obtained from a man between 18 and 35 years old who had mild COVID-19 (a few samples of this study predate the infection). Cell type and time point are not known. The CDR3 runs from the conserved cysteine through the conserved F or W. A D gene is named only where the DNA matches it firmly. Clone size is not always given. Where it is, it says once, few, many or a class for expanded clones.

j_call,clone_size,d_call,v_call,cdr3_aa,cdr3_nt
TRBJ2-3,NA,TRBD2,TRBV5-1,CASSRAGLAGGTDTQYF,TGCGCCAGCAGCCGCGCGGGACTAGCGGGGGGGACAGATACGCAGTATTTT
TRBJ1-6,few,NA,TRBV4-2,CASSQDGYDSPLHF,TGTGCCAGCAGCCAAGACGGGTATGATTCACCCCTCCACTTT
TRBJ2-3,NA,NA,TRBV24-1,CATSDPRESATQYF,TGTGCCACCAGTGATCCCAGGGAGTCAGCTACGCAGTATTTT
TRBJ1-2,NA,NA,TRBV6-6,CASSYQTFRQDGYTF,TGTGCCAGCAGTTACCAAACGTTTAGACAGGATGGCTACACCTTC
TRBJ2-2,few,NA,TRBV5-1,CASSLARGNTGELFF,TGCGCCAGCAGCTTGGCTAGAGGAAACACCGGGGAGCTGTTTTTT
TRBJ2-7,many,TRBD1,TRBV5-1,CASSLDRGQYF,TGCGCCAGCAGCTTGGACAGGGGACAGTACTTC
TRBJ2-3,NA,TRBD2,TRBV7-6,CASSLGTSAGDTQYF,TGTGCCAGCAGCTTAGGGACTAGCGCCGGGGATACGCAGTATTTT
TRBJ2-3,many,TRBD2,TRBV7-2,CASSSQTSADTQYF,TGTGCCAGCAGCTCGCAGACTAGCGCAGATACGCAGTATTTT
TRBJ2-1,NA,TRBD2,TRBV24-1,CATSEVGGVYNEQFF,TGTGCCACCAGTGAGGTGGGGGGGGTCTACAATGAGCAGTTCTTC
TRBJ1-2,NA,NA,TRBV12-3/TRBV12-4,CASSFGQNIHTF,TGTGCCAGCAGTTTCGGACAGAACATCCACACCTTC
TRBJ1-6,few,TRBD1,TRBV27,CASSLDRGPAAGSPLHF,TGTGCCAGCAGTTTGGACAGGGGGCCCGCTGCCGGTTCACCCCTCCACTTT
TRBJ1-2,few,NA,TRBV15,CATSRDLGATGRYTF,TGTGCCACCAGCAGAGATCTGGGGGCCACAGGCCGCTACACCTTC
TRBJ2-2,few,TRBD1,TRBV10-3,CAISEPSTGLNTGELFF,TGTGCCATCAGTGAACCATCGACAGGGTTGAACACCGGGGAGCTGTTTTTT
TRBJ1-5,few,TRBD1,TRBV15,CATSRAYGQGRDQPQHF,TGTGCCACCAGCAGAGCATACGGACAGGGAAGAGATCAGCCCCAGCATTTT
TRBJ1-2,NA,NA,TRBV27,CASSLRENYGYTF,TGTGCCAGCAGTTTAAGAGAGAACTATGGCTACACCTTC
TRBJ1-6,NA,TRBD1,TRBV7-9,CASSSTQGTGSPLHF,TGTGCCAGCAGCTCTACACAGGGGACTGGTTCACCCCTCCACTTT
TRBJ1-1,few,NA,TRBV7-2,CASSFGAGRTEAFF,TGTGCCAGCAGCTTCGGGGCTGGGAGAACTGAAGCTTTCTTT
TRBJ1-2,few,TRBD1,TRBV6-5,CASSYKGQGVYGYTF,TGTGCCAGCAGTTACAAGGGACAGGGAGTCTATGGCTACACCTTC
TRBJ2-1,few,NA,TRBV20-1,CSARDARRGGATEGEQFF,TGCAGTGCTAGAGACGCCCGAAGGGGGGGGGCGACTGAGGGTGAGCAGTTCTTC
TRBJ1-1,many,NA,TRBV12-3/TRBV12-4,CASSLGGANEAFF,TGTGCCAGCAGTTTAGGAGGGGCCAATGAAGCTTTCTTT
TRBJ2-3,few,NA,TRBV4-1,CASSQGTASTDTQYF,TGCGCCAGCAGCCAAGGGACGGCTAGCACAGATACGCAGTATTTT
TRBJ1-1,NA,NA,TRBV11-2,CASRDWAYTEAFF,TGTGCCAGCAGGGACTGGGCTTATACTGAAGCTTTCTTT
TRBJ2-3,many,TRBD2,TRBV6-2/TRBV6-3,CASSYRASGSTDTQYF,TGTGCCAGCAGTTACCGTGCTAGCGGTAGCACAGATACGCAGTATTTT
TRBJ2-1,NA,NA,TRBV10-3,CAIGGGGLNEQFF,TGTGCCATCGGGGGGGGCGGATTGAATGAGCAGTTCTTC
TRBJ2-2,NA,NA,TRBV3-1,CASSGAGRTGELFF,TGTGCCAGCTCGGGGGCAGGGAGGACCGGGGAGCTGTTTTTT
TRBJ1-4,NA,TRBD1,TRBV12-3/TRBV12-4,CASTRTGANEKLFF,TGTGCCAGCACCCGGACAGGGGCGAATGAAAAACTGTTTTTT
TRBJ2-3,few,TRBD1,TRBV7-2,CASSSRQGPSTDTQYF,TGTGCCAGCAGCTCGCGACAGGGCCCTAGCACAGATACGCAGTATTTT
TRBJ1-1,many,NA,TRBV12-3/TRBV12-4,CASSFRGEAFF,TGTGCCAGCAGTTTTCGGGGTGAAGCTTTCTTT
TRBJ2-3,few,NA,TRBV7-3,CASSLTGLSTDTQYF,TGTGCCAGCAGCTTAACGGGGTTAAGCACAGATACGCAGTATTTT
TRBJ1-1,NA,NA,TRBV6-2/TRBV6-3,CASSPSGGQEAFF,TGTGCCAGCTCACCCTCAGGAGGGCAGGAAGCTTTCTTT
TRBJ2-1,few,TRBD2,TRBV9,CASSASTLAGKYNEQFF,TGTGCCAGCAGCGCTTCTACACTAGCGGGGAAGTACAATGAGCAGTTCTTC
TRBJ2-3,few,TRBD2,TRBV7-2,CASSFGGGPDTQYF,TGTGCCAGCAGCTTCGGGGGGGGGCCTGATACGCAGTATTTT
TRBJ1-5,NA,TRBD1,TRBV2,CASSKDRAQSNQPQHF,TGTGCCAGCAGTAAGGACAGGGCACAAAGCAATCAGCCCCAGCATTTT
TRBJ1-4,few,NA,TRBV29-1,CSVEAEANEKLFF,TGCAGCGTTGAAGCGGAGGCTAATGAAAAACTGTTTTTT
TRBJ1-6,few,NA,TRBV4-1,CASSQEPGRRTSPLHF,TGCGCCAGCAGCCAAGAACCGGGACGGCGAACGTCACCCCTCCACTTT
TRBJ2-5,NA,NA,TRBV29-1,CSVPLGGYQETQYF,TGCAGCGTCCCGCTTGGGGGTTATCAAGAGACCCAGTACTTC
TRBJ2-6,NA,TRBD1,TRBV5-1,CASSEGTGVSPGANVLTF,TGCGCCAGCAGCGAGGGGACAGGGGTATCTCCTGGGGCCAACGTCCTGACTTTC
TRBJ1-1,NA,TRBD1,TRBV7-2,CASSNRRGLTNTEAFF,TGTGCCAGCAGCAATCGCAGGGGGCTGACGAACACTGAAGCTTTCTTT
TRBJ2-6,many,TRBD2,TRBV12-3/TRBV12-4,CASSSGGPSSGANVLTF,TGTGCCAGCAGTTCGGGAGGGCCCAGCTCTGGGGCCAACGTCCTGACTTTC
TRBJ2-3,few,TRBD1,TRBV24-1,CATSLTGGTDTQYF,TGTGCCACCAGCTTGACAGGGGGCACAGATACGCAGTATTTT
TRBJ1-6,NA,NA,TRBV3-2,CASSQDWRQKNSPLHF,TGTGCCAGCAGCCAAGATTGGCGGCAGAAGAACTCACCCCTCCACTTT
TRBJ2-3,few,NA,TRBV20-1,CSARSKEGLGTDTQYF,TGCAGTGCTCGATCGAAGGAAGGGTTAGGTACAGATACGCAGTATTTT
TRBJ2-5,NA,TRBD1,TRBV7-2,CASSLRSPTGRETQYF,TGTGCCAGCAGCTTAAGGAGTCCGACAGGGCGAGAGACCCAGTACTTC
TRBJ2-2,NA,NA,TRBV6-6,CASSYGGVNTGELFF,TGTGCCAGCAGTTACGGCGGGGTGAACACCGGGGAGCTGTTTTTT
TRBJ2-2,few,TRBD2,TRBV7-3,CASSLLGGAIGELFF,TGTGCCAGCAGCTTACTCGGGGGGGCTATCGGGGAGCTGTTTTTT
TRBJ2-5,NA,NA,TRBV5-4,CASSLARLQETQYF,TGTGCCAGCAGCTTGGCCCGGTTACAAGAGACCCAGTACTTC
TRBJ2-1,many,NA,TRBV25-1,CASREGMGDRQGDEQFF,TGTGCCAGCAGGGAGGGGATGGGGGACAGACAAGGTGATGAGCAGTTCTTC
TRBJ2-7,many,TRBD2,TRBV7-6,CASSPLLTSGGSYEQYF,TGTGCCAGCAGCCCGCTGCTGACTAGCGGGGGCTCCTACGAGCAGTACTTC
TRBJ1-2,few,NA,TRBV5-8,CASSWEYGGYTF,TGTGCCAGCAGCTGGGAGTATGGAGGCTACACCTTC
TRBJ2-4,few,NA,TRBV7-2,CASSFGNIQYF,TGTGCCAGCAGCTTCGGAAACATTCAGTACTTC
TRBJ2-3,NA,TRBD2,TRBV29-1,CSVEDRSGVLDTQYF,TGCAGCGTTGAAGATCGTAGCGGGGTACTAGATACGCAGTATTTT
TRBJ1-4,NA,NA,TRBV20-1,CSAVGYEKLFF,TGCAGTGCCGTGGGGTACGAAAAACTGTTTTTT
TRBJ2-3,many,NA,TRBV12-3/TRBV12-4,CASSLGRLDTDTQYF,TGTGCCAGCAGTTTAGGGAGACTAGATACAGATACGCAGTATTTT
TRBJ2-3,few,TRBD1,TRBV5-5,CASSLGTGLLSTDTQYF,TGTGCCAGCAGCTTGGGGACAGGGCTACTTAGCACAGATACGCAGTATTTT
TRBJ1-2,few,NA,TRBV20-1,CSAGPRDYGYTF,TGCAGTGCCGGCCCCCGGGACTATGGCTACACCTTC
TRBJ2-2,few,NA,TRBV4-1,CASSRILGGPNTGELFF,TGCGCCAGCAGCCGTATCCTCGGGGGCCCGAACACCGGGGAGCTGTTTTTT
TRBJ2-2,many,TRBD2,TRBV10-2,CASRWTSGSTGELFF,TGCGCCAGCCGCTGGACTAGCGGCAGCACCGGGGAGCTGTTTTTT
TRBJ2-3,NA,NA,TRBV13,CASSYRPSGGDRVGDTQYF,TGTGCCAGCAGCTACAGACCGTCCGGGGGGGACAGGGTCGGTGATACGCAGTATTTT
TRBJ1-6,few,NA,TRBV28,CASSGRPSPLHF,TGTGCCAGCTCTGGACGTCCCTCACCCCTCCACTTT